The T cell receptor beta chain under discussion was sequenced for a study of early T cells in non-severe SARS-CoV-2 infection. Study-level background: Sequencing of unsorted whole blood was done on bulk RNA, leaving chains unpaired. Study-level findings and limits: Sequences matched to VDJdb favored anti-spike CD8 responses, while private and CD4 specificities were missed.

About this clonotype itself: Antigen: not known.

Trimming stripped 0 bases from V and 4 bases from J, with 28 bases between. CDR1 SGHVS and CDR2 FQNEAQ come from the germline V gene. The CDR3 contains 21 residues. The TCR library protocol was used to attach unique molecular identifiers. These identifiers were attached to individual cDNA molecules. TCRdb reprocessed the 5' RACE reads with MiXCR, giving one entry per CDR3 protein. The sample yields tens of thousands of distinct CDR3 sequences, roughly 8% seen once. The source of this sequence is an adult who was a healthcare worker with PCR-confirmed SARS-CoV-2 infection or an uninfected control (not recorded which). The sequenced material came from whole blood. The chain couples TRBV7-8 to TRBJ2-1, with D perhaps assigned TRBD1 or TRBD2 (6 bases each). The DNA for the CDR3 is TGTGCCAGCAGCTTAGCGGCACCGTGGGGGCTACTAGCAAAATTATACAATGAGCAGTTCTTC. This gives the protein CASSLAAPWGLLAKLYNEQFF.